This T cell receptor (beta chain) was sequenced in a study of T cell repertoires in cytomegalovirus infection. Across the whole study: Matching HLA type and CMV infection were both indicated by public TCR beta signatures. Points from the study as a whole: Clonotype analysis showed dominance of the ex vivo response by HLA-C-restricted CMV-specific TCR beta clonotypes. Carriage of CMV together with the relevant HLA was identifiable through cumulative public TCR beta family frequency.

Trimming took 2 bases from V and 6 from J, leaving 11 bases between them. Looked up from germline, CDR1 is SQVTM and CDR2 is ANQGSEA. This CDR3 contains 12 residues. TCRdb processed the reads anew with MiXCR; each CDR3 protein has one entry. The sample has about 530,000 distinct CDR3 sequences; more than 25% are singletons. A remark on this clonotype: Its antigen is currently unknown.

Sequenced sample: PBMCs. The TCR comes from a human donor in good health (CMV status not recorded). Some clones in this sample may be carry-over from other donors' samples. The chain carries TRBV29-1 and TRBJ2-7; D ambiguous. The CDR3 reads CSVEKLTGEQYF. Here the CDR3 DNA reads TGCAGCGTTGAAAAGCTTACCGGCGAGCAGTACTTC.